This T cell receptor (beta chain) was found in a study of PD-1 blockade in classical Hodgkin lymphoma. Time point described: cycle 4 day 1 (C4D1), after 6 weeks of nivolumab. After autologous stem cell transplantation all patients relapsed, and prior brentuximab vedotin exposure differed between cohorts. Assay used: immunoSEQ multiplex PCR; TCRdb lists only in-frame clones, some missing. The sample includes fewer than 55,000 clones, about 77% of them seen just once. Points on this clone: Its cognate antigen is unknown.

V lost 6 bases to trimming and J lost 11 bases, with 16 bases between them. Germline V gene data show CDR1 as MNHEY and CDR2 as SVGAGI. CDR3 length: 12 residues. Study-level results: At baseline, newly diagnosed patients reportedly showed less TCR diversity than healthy donors.

The source of this sequence is a human donor with classical Hodgkin lymphoma. The source was peripheral blood mononuclear cells (PBMCs), collected before the fourth cycle of nivolumab. J is TRBJ1-1 and V is TRBV6-5, with a possible D match to TRBD1 (5 bases). CDR3 amino acids: CASSSSRGDAFF. The CDR3 DNA sequence: TGTGCCAGCAGCTCCTCTAGGGGAGATGCTTTCTTT.